Given below is one TCR beta chain in context. Its antigen is currently unknown. This sample stems from a study of a mutant IDH1 vaccine in newly diagnosed glioma. Study as a whole: Patients underwent eight vaccinations, which took place in weeks 1, 3, 5, 7, 11, 15, 19 and 23. Vaccination began 4-6 weeks post radiotherapy alone, or with temozolomide cycles. Most patients had radiochemotherapy with temozolomide before enrollment; others had one alone. Study results and limitations: Seemingly, top peripheral T cell clonotype changes bore no relation to pseudoprogression.

The germline V and J ends were trimmed by 4 bases and 0 bases, with 5 bases remaining between them. The CDR3 is made up of 13 amino acids. Germline assignment: CDR1 MNHNS and CDR2 SASEGT. The table came from immunoSEQ multiplex PCR; TCRdb's copy has only in-frame clones and leaves some out. The data hold about 62,000 clones, with about nine tenths observed a single time. Time point meaning: week 11, during vaccination. In the vaccine, a single dose held 300 ug of the mutant IDH1 20-mer peptide, along with topical imiquimod. The J gene is TRBJ2-3, the V gene TRBV6-1; D gene unclear. The sample was PBMCs, taken from a glioma patient whose treatment included an IDH1 peptide vaccine. This receptor was identified in a man aged 40-50 years with glioma. CDR3 protein: CASSVGSTDTQYF. Written as DNA, the CDR3 is TGTGCCAGCAGTGTGGGGAGCACAGATACGCAGTATTTT.